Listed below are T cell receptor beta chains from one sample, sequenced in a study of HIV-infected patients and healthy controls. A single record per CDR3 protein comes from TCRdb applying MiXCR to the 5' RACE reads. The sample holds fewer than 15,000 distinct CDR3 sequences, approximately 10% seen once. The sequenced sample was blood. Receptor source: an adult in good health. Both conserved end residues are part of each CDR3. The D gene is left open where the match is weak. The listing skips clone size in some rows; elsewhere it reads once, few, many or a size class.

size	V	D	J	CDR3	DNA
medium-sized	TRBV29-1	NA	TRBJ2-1	CTMIGLSHNEQFF	TGCACCATGATCGGACTATCCCACAATGAGCAGTTCTTC
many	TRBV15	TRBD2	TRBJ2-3	CATSRSSGLADTDTQYF	TGTGCCACCAGCAGATCATCGGGACTAGCGGATACAGATACGCAGTATTTT
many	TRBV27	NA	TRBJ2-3	CASSLVRATSTDTQYF	TGTGCCAGCAGTTTAGTTCGGGCTACTAGCACAGATACGCAGTATTTT
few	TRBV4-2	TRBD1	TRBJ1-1	CASSQPGQVNTEAFF	TGTGCCAGCAGCCAACCGGGACAGGTGAACACTGAAGCTTTCTTT
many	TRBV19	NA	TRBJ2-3	CASSMLEGGTDTQYF	TGTGCCAGTAGTATGTTGGAAGGGGGCACAGATACGCAGTATTTT
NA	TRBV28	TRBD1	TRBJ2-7	CASSSTGGPDEQYF	TGTGCCAGCAGTTCGACAGGGGGCCCCGACGAGCAGTACTTC
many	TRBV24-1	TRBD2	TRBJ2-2	CATGTAGLAYTGELFF	TGTGCCACCGGCACGGCGGGACTAGCGTACACCGGGGAGCTGTTTTTT
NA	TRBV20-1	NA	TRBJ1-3	CSARVSGVESGNTIYF	TGCAGTGCTAGGGTATCGGGGGTCGAGTCTGGAAACACCATATATTTT
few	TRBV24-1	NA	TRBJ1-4	CATSDSTNEKLFF	TGTGCCACCAGTGATTCAACTAATGAAAAACTGTTTTTT
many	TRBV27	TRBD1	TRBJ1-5	CASSLLSGGDGNQPQHF	TGTGCCAGCAGTTTATTGTCAGGGGGAGATGGCAATCAGCCCCAGCATTTT
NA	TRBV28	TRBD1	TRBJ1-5	CASAGQGAINQPQHF	TGTGCCAGCGCGGGACAGGGGGCGATCAATCAGCCCCAGCATTTT
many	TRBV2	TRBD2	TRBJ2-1	CASSELGGRGFF	TGTGCCAGCAGTGAACTTGGCGGGAGGGGGTTCTTC
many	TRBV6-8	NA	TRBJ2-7	CASSYGPRVYEQYF	TGTGCCAGCAGTTACGGCCCGAGGGTTTACGAGCAGTACTTC
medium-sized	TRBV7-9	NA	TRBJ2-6	CASSLASTYSGANVLTF	TGTGCCAGCAGCTTGGCTAGTACCTACTCCGGGGCCAACGTCCTGACTTTC
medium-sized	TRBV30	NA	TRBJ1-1	CAWNLAKSTEAFF	TGTGCCTGGAATCTGGCAAAGAGCACTGAAGCTTTCTTT
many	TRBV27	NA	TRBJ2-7	CASSSLRGGLYEQYF	TGTGCCAGCAGTTCTCTCAGGGGAGGCCTCTACGAGCAGTACTTC
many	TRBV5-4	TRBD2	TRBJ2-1	CASSLSSGNSYNEQFF	TGTGCCAGCAGCTTAAGTAGCGGGAACTCCTACAATGAGCAGTTCTTC
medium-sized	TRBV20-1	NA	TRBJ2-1	CSAPPRTYNEQFF	TGCAGTGCCCCACCTAGGACCTACAATGAGCAGTTCTTC
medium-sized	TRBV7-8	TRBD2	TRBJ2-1	CASTELAGAAISYNEQFF	TGTGCCAGCACCGAACTAGCGGGAGCCGCCATCTCCTACAATGAGCAGTTCTTC
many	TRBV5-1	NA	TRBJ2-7	CASRLVTSAEQYF	TGCGCCAGCAGGTTAGTCACCAGCGCCGAGCAGTACTTC
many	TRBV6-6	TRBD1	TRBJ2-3	CASSYPGGDTQYF	TGTGCCAGCAGTTACCCAGGGGGCGATACGCAGTATTTT
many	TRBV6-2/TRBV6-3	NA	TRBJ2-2	CASSYGDRRAGELFF	TGTGCCAGCAGTTACGGGGACCGGCGCGCCGGGGAGCTGTTTTTT
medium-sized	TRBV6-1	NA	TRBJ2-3	CASRAQPEGDTQYF	TGTGCCAGCCGGGCTCAACCTGAGGGAGATACGCAGTATTTT
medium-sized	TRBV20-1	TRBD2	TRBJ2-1	CSAREVGEKGLAGERGEQFF	TGCAGTGCTAGAGAGGTGGGGGAAAAGGGACTAGCGGGAGAGAGGGGTGAGCAGTTCTTC
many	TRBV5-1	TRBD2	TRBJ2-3	CASSPILGLAGDTQYF	TGCGCCAGCAGCCCCATCTTGGGACTAGCGGGAGATACGCAGTATTTT
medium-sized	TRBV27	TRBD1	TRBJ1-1	CASRDQGVEAFF	TGTGCCAGCAGGGATCAGGGGGTTGAAGCTTTCTTT
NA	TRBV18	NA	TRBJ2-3	CASSPDGTDTQYF	TGTGCCAGCTCACCGGACGGAACAGATACGCAGTATTTT
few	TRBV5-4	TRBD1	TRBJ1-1	CASSTRTGGDTEAFF	TGTGCCAGCAGCACGAGGACAGGGGGGGACACTGAAGCTTTCTTT
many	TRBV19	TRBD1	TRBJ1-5	CASSISYRGTYSNQPQHF	TGTGCCAGTAGTATAAGCTACAGGGGGACTTATAGCAATCAGCCCCAGCATTTT
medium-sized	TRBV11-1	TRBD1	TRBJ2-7	CASSPGTGAYEQYF	TGTGCCAGCAGCCCGGGGACAGGGGCCTACGAGCAGTACTTC
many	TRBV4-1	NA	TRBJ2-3	CASSQGPAILSTDTQYF	TGCGCCAGCAGCCAAGGGCCGGCCATCTTGAGCACAGATACGCAGTATTTT
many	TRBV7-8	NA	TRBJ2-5	CASSLGRVETQYF	TGTGCCAGCAGCTTAGGCAGGGTCGAGACCCAGTACTTC
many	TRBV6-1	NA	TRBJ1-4	CTSSEEKLFF	TGTACCAGCAGTGAAGAAAAACTGTTTTTT
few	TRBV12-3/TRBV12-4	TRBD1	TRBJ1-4	CASSFEGARNEKLFF	TGTGCCAGCAGTTTTGAGGGGGCACGGAATGAAAAACTGTTTTTT
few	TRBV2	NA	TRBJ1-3	CASSDGTYSGNTIYF	TGTGCCAGCAGTGACGGGACTTACTCTGGAAACACCATATATTTT
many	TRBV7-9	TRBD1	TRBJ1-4	CASSSDRVEKLFF	TGTGCCAGCAGCTCTGACAGGGTTGAAAAACTGTTTTTT
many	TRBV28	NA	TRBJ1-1	CASSSGTRNTEAFF	TGTGCCAGCAGTTCCGGGACACGGAACACTGAAGCTTTCTTT
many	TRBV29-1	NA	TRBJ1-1	CSGGEEGTEAFF	TGCAGCGGGGGGGAGGAAGGTACTGAAGCTTTCTTT
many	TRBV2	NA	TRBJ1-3	CASSTQLGDRRYRRNTIYF	TGTGCCAGCAGTACCCAGCTCGGAGACCGAAGGTACAGAAGAAACACCATATATTTT
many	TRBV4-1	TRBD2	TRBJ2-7	CASSASSGSTYEQYF	TGCGCCAGCAGCGCTTCCAGCGGGAGTACCTACGAGCAGTACTTC
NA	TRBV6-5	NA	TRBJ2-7	CASKSEASFYEQYF	TGTGCCAGCAAATCGGAAGCGAGCTTCTACGAGCAGTACTTC
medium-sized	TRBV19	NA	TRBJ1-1	CASSTRGPLNTEAFF	TGTGCCAGTAGTACTCGAGGCCCGCTGAACACTGAAGCTTTCTTT
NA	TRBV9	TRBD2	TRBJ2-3	CASSEGLAGSIDTQYF	TGTGCCAGCAGCGAGGGACTAGCGGGATCGATAGATACGCAGTATTTT
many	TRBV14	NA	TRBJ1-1	CASSQDRVGSTEAFF	TGTGCCAGCAGCCAAGATAGGGTGGGGAGCACTGAAGCTTTCTTT
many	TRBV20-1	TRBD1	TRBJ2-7	CSARTGHEQYF	TGCAGTGCGAGGACAGGGCACGAGCAGTACTTC